A single sample gave rise to the 13 T cell receptor beta chains below, sequenced in a study of neoadjuvant anti-PD-1 for oral cavity cancer. Generated by immunoSEQ multiplex PCR, the TCRdb table keeps only in-frame clones and is missing some. The data contain roughly 14,000 clones, more than 65% of them singletons. Time point in this sample: after neoadjuvant nivolumab, at surgical resection. The source was PBMCs, collected after nivolumab (anti-PD-1) treatment. These receptors were taken from a person aged 40 to 85 with oral cavity squamous cell carcinoma.

This clone appeared once. The J gene is TRBJ1-3, the V gene TRBV11-2; TRBD1 might be the D (6 bases). The CDR3 has 15 residues. V was clipped by 1 base and J by 5 bases, with 12 bases between them. In germline, CDR1 is SGHAT, CDR2 FQNNGV. This CDR3 reads CASSLVWGARNTIYF. DNA of the CDR3: TGTGCCAGCAGCTTAGTATGGGGGGCTCGAAACACCATATATTTT.

V usage is TRBV7-2 and J usage is TRBJ2-1, with 10 bases that match TRBD2. The V segment lost 5 bases and the J segment 3 bases; nucleotides outside the gene matches: 4. The CDR3 runs 15 residues. Germline loops: CDR1 SGHTA, CDR2 FQGNSA. CDR3: CASSPSGGRYNEQFF. Written as DNA, the CDR3 is TGTGCCAGCAGCCCTAGCGGGGGACGCTACAATGAGCAGTTCTTC.

J is TRBJ2-7 and V is TRBV14; D call uncertain. Trimming stripped 1 base from V and 9 bases from J, with 13 bases between. In germline, CDR1 is SGHDN, CDR2 FVKESK. The CDR3 spans 13 residues. The CDR3 sequence: CASSQGLARPQYF. CDR3 in DNA: TGTGCCAGCAGCCAAGGGCTGGCCAGGCCGCAGTACTTC.

The chain couples TRBV27 to TRBJ1-1; no clear D. Per the germline V gene, CDR1 is MNHEY and CDR2 is SMNVEV (reference sequence). With 7 bases removed from V and 5 bases from J, the gap between germline ends came to 17 bases. The CDR3 consists of 14 residues. As DNA, the CDR3 is TGTGCCAGCAACCGACACCCACGGGAAACTGAAGCTTTCTTT. Its protein product is CASNRHPRETEAFF.

The chain carries TRBV7-9 and TRBJ2-7, with D uncertain. V was trimmed by 2 bases and J by 4 bases, leaving 9 bases between them. Per germline, CDR1 SEHNR and CDR2 FQNEAQ (reference sequence). This CDR3 comprises 13 residues. DNA for the CDR3: TGTGCCAGCAGCTTAAGGGCCTATTACGAGCAGTACTTC. Translation: CASSLRAYYEQYF. The variable domain in full, completed from reference TRBV7-9 and TRBJ2-7, reads DTGVSQNPRHKITKRGQNVTFRCDPISEHNRLYWYRQTLGQGPEFLTYFQNEAQLEKSRLLSDRFSAERPKGSFSTLEIQRTEQGDSAMYLCASSLRAYYEQYFGPGTRLTVT.

The chain combines TRBV6-1 with TRBJ2-7; D ambiguous. This CDR3 spans 15 amino acids. V shed 2 bases and J shed 2 bases, with 13 bases lying between them. Germline V gene sequence: CDR1 MNHNS, CDR2 SASEGT. As DNA, the CDR3 is TGTGCCAGCAGTGAATTGGTCGGGCTTCCCTACGAGCAGTACTTC. Residues: CASSELVGLPYEQYF.

This rearrangement joins TRBV7-2 to TRBJ2-7, with 9 bases that match TRBD1. Losses at the gene ends were 5 bases for V and 5 bases for J; bases not matched to a gene: 7. The CDR3 is 14 residues long. Germline V gene sequence: CDR1 SGHTA, CDR2 FQGNSA. The CDR3 nucleotides read TGTGCCAGCAGCCTAAGGGACAGGGTTGACGAGCAGTACTTC. Encoded protein: CASSLRDRVDEQYF.

The chain links TRBV4-2 to TRBJ2-5; D may correspond to TRBD1 or TRBD2 (5 bases each). V shed 4 bases and J shed 1 base, with 7 bases lying between them. Germline CDR1 reads LGHNA; CDR2 reads YNFKEQ. The CDR3 has 13 residues. As DNA, the CDR3 is TGTGCCAGCAGCCGGGGGTCCCAAGAGACCCAGTACTTC. Translated, it gives CASSRGSQETQYF.

The J gene is TRBJ1-1, the V gene TRBV13, with TRBD1 identical over 7 bases. With 7 bases clipped from V and 2 bases from J, the junction kept 7 bases outside the gene matches. Germline V lookup: CDR1 PRHDT, CDR2 FYEKMQ (reference sequence). CDR3 length equals 14 residues. CDR3 in DNA: TGTGCCAGCACTCTACAGGGGTTTAACACTGAAGCTTTCTTT. It encodes CASTLQGFNTEAFF.

This chain joins TRBV27 and TRBJ1-3, with D unresolved. The germline V gene encodes CDR1 MNHEY and CDR2 SMNVEV (reference sequence). CDR3 size: 12 residues. V lost 8 bases and J lost 0, with 5 bases in between. This CDR3 reads CASGASGNTIYF. The CDR3 coding sequence is TGTGCCAGCGGAGCCTCTGGAAACACCATATATTTT.

The V gene is TRBV20-1, the J gene TRBJ2-7; no reliable D call. Trimming removed 7 bases from V and 3 bases from J, with 10 bases in between. CDR3 length equals 11 residues. Looked up from germline, CDR1 is DFQATT and CDR2 is SNEGSKA (reference sequence). The CDR3 DNA reads as TGCAGTGGCCGCTTGGGCTACGAGCAGTACTTC. Its translation: CSGRLGYEQYF.

V usage is TRBV19 and J usage is TRBJ1-5; D unclear. This CDR3 has 15 residues. The ends were cut back, 4 bases at V and 0 bases at J, with 10 bases in the middle. CDR1 and CDR2 from the germline V gene are LNHDA and SQIVND (reference sequence). This CDR3 is CASSTQAYSNQPQHF. In DNA form, the CDR3 reads TGTGCCAGTAGTACCCAGGCTTATAGCAATCAGCCCCAGCATTTT.

This clone was observed a few times. The V gene is TRBV11-2, the J gene TRBJ1-3, with D uncertain. The CDR3 sequence is 15 residues long. The germline V gene encodes CDR1 SGHAT and CDR2 FQNNGV. V lost 4 bases and J lost 4, with 14 bases in between. The CDR3 DNA follows: TGTGCCAGCAGCTCTGTACGCGGGTTCGGAAACACCATATATTTT. As protein: CASSSVRGFGNTIYF.